A selection of T cell receptor beta chains follows, all from one sample in a study of control samples from healthy donors and cancer patients. TCRdb's table, derived via immunoSEQ multiplex PCR, lists solely in-frame clones and lacks some. The repertoire holds roughly 95,000 clones, with roughly nine tenths as singletons. The material sequenced was blood. Every receptor here comes from a woman aged 25 to 45 in good health. Both conserved end residues are part of each CDR3. A D gene is named only where the DNA matches it firmly. Some rows have no size entry. The others give once, few or many, or a class for an expanded clone.

d_call j_call clone_size v_call cdr3_aa cdr3_nt
NA TRBJ1-1 once TRBV4-1 CASSQEGMNTEAFF TGCGCCAGCAGCCAAGAGGGGATGAACACTGAAGCTTTCTTT
NA TRBJ1-3 NA TRBV18 CASSPYQGTGNTIYF TGTGCCAGCTCACCATATCAGGGAACTGGAAACACCATATATTTT
TRBD2 TRBJ2-3 NA TRBV20-1 CSASSLAGSTDTQYF TGCAGTGCTAGTTCACTAGCGGGTAGCACAGATACGCAGTATTTT
NA TRBJ1-2 few TRBV15 CATSREGATTGGYTF TGTGCCACCAGCAGAGAAGGGGCCACGACGGGTGGCTACACCTTC
TRBD1 TRBJ1-1 NA TRBV7-9 CASSSWTGMNTEAFF TGTGCCAGCAGCTCCTGGACAGGGATGAACACTGAAGCTTTCTTT
NA TRBJ2-2 NA TRBV19 CASSMRQGSTGELFF TGTGCCAGTAGTATGCGTCAGGGGTCCACCGGGGAGCTGTTTTTT
TRBD1 TRBJ1-4 NA TRBV18 CASSPTDRTNEKLFF TGTGCCAGCTCACCTACGGACAGGACCAATGAAAAACTGTTTTTT
NA TRBJ1-2 NA TRBV30 CAWSPGTVYGYTF TGTGCCTGGAGTCCCGGGACGGTCTATGGCTACACCTTC
NA TRBJ2-7 NA TRBV12-3/TRBV12-4 CASSLGHEQYF TGTGCCAGCAGTTTAGGACACGAGCAGTACTTC
NA TRBJ2-7 NA TRBV11-2 CASSLTWTSSYEQYF TGTGCCAGCAGCTTAACTTGGACATCATCCTACGAGCAGTACTTC
TRBD1 TRBJ2-7 NA TRBV19 CASSPAWGQDYEQYF TGTGCCAGTAGCCCAGCTTGGGGACAGGACTACGAGCAGTACTTC
NA TRBJ1-1 NA TRBV2 CASSELGVVGTEAFF TGTGCCAGCAGTGAGTTAGGGGTTGTCGGCACTGAAGCTTTCTTT
NA TRBJ1-5 NA TRBV5-1 CASSTSGGREPQHF TGCGCCAGCAGCACCTCGGGGGGGCGGGAGCCCCAGCATTTT
NA TRBJ1-5 NA TRBV6-1 CASSDGGVNQPQHF TGTGCCAGCAGTGACGGCGGGGTAAATCAGCCCCAGCATTTT
TRBD1 TRBJ2-7 NA TRBV28 CASRRQGYEQYF TGTGCCAGCAGGCGACAGGGGTACGAGCAGTACTTC
NA TRBJ2-7 NA TRBV27 CASGPRTYYEQYF TGTGCCAGCGGCCCACGGACATACTACGAGCAGTACTTC
NA TRBJ2-2 once TRBV10-2 CASTERLTGELFF TGCGCCAGCACTGAGCGGCTCACCGGGGAGCTGTTTTTT
NA TRBJ1-2 NA TRBV6-5 CASSYGGAGNYGYTF TGTGCCAGCAGTTACGGGGGGGCGGGTAACTATGGCTACACCTTC
TRBD1 TRBJ2-2 NA TRBV7-9 CASSLWAGQEPTGELFF TGTGCCAGCAGCTTGTGGGCGGGACAGGAACCAACCGGGGAGCTGTTTTTT
NA TRBJ1-1 NA TRBV19 CASSIVVGELNTEAFF TGTGCCAGTAGTATAGTGGTAGGGGAATTGAACACTGAAGCTTTCTTT
NA TRBJ1-5 NA TRBV6-5 CASSPREGWQPQHF TGTGCCAGCAGTCCCAGGGAGGGGTGGCAGCCCCAGCATTTT
NA TRBJ2-2 NA TRBV6-4 CASSDPGGQLNTGELFF TGTGCCAGCAGTGACCCAGGAGGACAGCTTAACACCGGGGAGCTGTTTTTT
NA TRBJ1-1 NA TRBV19 CASSSGGGRTEAFF TGTGCCAGTAGTTCCGGGGGGGGAAGAACTGAAGCTTTCTTT
TRBD2 TRBJ2-1 NA TRBV14 CASRGGTNEQFF TGTGCCAGCAGGGGGGGGACGAATGAGCAGTTCTTC
TRBD1 TRBJ2-7 NA TRBV3-1/TRBV3-2 CASSQGRGSSYEQYF TGTGCCAGCAGCCAAGGCAGGGGGTCCTCCTACGAGCAGTACTTC
TRBD2 TRBJ2-1 once TRBV4-1 CASSQGASGSSHNEQFF TGCGCCAGCAGCCAAGGGGCTAGCGGGAGTTCCCACAATGAGCAGTTCTTC
NA TRBJ2-2 NA TRBV5-6 CASSLGQGNTGELFF TGTGCCAGCAGCTTGGGGCAGGGGAACACCGGGGAGCTGTTTTTT
NA TRBJ1-5 NA TRBV10-2 CASSDRGARQPQHF TGCGCCAGCAGTGATCGCGGGGCACGCCAGCCCCAGCATTTT
NA TRBJ2-5 few TRBV7-3 CASSLAGTEETQYF TGTGCCAGCAGCTTAGCGGGAACCGAAGAGACCCAGTACTTC
NA TRBJ1-2 NA TRBV30 CACGRAAASGYTF TGTGCCTGCGGACGGGCCGCCGCGTCGGGCTACACCTTC
TRBD2 TRBJ2-5 NA TRBV11-1 CASSLATVRLAGETQYF TGTGCCAGCAGCTTAGCTACTGTTCGACTAGCGGGAGAGACCCAGTACTTC
NA TRBJ1-5 NA TRBV19 CASDRASLGRNQPQHF TGTGCCAGTGACCGGGCCAGTCTCGGCCGCAATCAGCCCCAGCATTTT
TRBD2 TRBJ2-2 once TRBV5-1 CASSLASGGDTGELFF TGCGCCAGCAGCTTGGCCAGCGGGGGCGACACCGGGGAGCTGTTTTTT
TRBD1 TRBJ1-5 NA TRBV4-1 CASSQGSQGSSSYSNQPQHF TGCGCCAGCAGCCAAGGTTCACAGGGGAGCTCTTCGTATAGCAATCAGCCCCAGCATTTT
TRBD1 TRBJ2-1 NA TRBV4-1 CASSQVGQKGRRSYNEQFF TGCGCCAGCAGCCAAGTGGGACAGAAAGGACGCCGATCCTACAATGAGCAGTTCTTC
NA TRBJ1-3 NA TRBV27 CASSPQGPSGNTIYF TGTGCCAGCAGTCCACAGGGCCCCTCTGGAAACACCATATATTTT
TRBD2 TRBJ2-1 NA TRBV6-2/TRBV6-3 CASSLLAGHNEQFF TGTGCCAGCAGTTTGCTAGCGGGCCACAATGAGCAGTTCTTC
NA TRBJ1-1 NA TRBV30 CAWRPTGNTEAFF TGTGCCTGGAGACCGACAGGGAACACTGAAGCTTTCTTT
NA TRBJ1-4 NA TRBV11-2 CASSLEGTPNEKLFF TGTGCCAGCAGCTTGGAGGGAACCCCTAATGAAAAACTGTTTTTT
NA TRBJ2-5 NA TRBV5-1 CASSLQPLATGRGQETQYF TGCGCCAGCAGCTTGCAGCCGCTAGCCACGGGGAGGGGGCAAGAGACCCAGTACTTC
TRBD2 TRBJ2-7 NA TRBV18 CASSPPRVAGAYEQYF TGTGCCAGCTCACCGCCTCGGGTAGCGGGTGCTTACGAGCAGTACTTC
TRBD1 TRBJ1-1 NA TRBV5-1 CASSLGTGNREAFF TGCGCCAGCAGCTTGGGGACAGGGAATCGGGAAGCTTTCTTT
TRBD2 TRBJ2-3 once TRBV24-1 CATSEAGISGGRDTQYF TGTGCCACCAGTGAAGCCGGAATTAGCGGGGGCAGAGATACGCAGTATTTT
NA TRBJ1-1 once TRBV29-1 CSVEGGTEAFF TGCAGCGTTGAAGGGGGCACTGAAGCTTTCTTT
TRBD1 TRBJ1-1 NA TRBV3-1/TRBV3-2 CASSPILPGQGTRDTEAFF TGTGCCAGCAGCCCAATATTACCGGGACAGGGGACCAGGGACACTGAAGCTTTCTTT
NA TRBJ1-2 NA TRBV4-1 CASSQDFGSPNYGYTF TGCGCCAGCAGCCAAGACTTTGGATCTCCTAACTATGGCTACACCTTC
NA TRBJ1-1 NA TRBV12-3/TRBV12-4 CASSLRVYTEAFF TGTGCCAGCAGTTTAAGGGTTTACACTGAAGCTTTCTTT
TRBD1 TRBJ1-2 NA TRBV4-2 CASSHPLGQGTNYGYTF TGTGCCAGCAGCCACCCCTTGGGACAGGGCACTAACTATGGCTACACCTTC
TRBD1 TRBJ1-1 NA TRBV6-5 CASSFAGQLGTEAFF TGTGCCAGCAGTTTCGCGGGACAGTTGGGGACTGAAGCTTTCTTT
TRBD2 TRBJ2-7 NA TRBV2 CAIELTSGQQQYF TGTGCCATCGAGTTGACTAGCGGGCAGCAGCAGTACTTC
NA TRBJ2-7 few TRBV3-1/TRBV3-2 CASSPKSRAHYEQYF TGTGCCAGCAGCCCGAAGAGCCGGGCACACTACGAGCAGTACTTC
NA TRBJ2-7 NA TRBV25-1 CASSPNVRDEQYF TGTGCCAGCAGCCCTAATGTCAGGGACGAGCAGTACTTC
NA TRBJ1-6 NA TRBV10-2 CASSDRVPYNSPLHF TGCGCCAGCAGTGACAGGGTTCCTTACAATTCACCCCTCCACTTT